The entry below describes one T cell receptor (beta chain). The sample comes from a study of blood T cells in healthy people across ages. Primers used in a second PCR of about 6 to 12 cycles were a sample-barcoded 5' primer and a J-beta primer mix. Each of the cDNA molecules was tagged by a template-switch adaptor with 12 random nucleotides. Every sample produced at least 2.5 million CDR3-containing paired-end reads. From the 5' RACE reads, TCRdb called clonotypes with MiXCR, one entry per CDR3 protein. The repertoire holds some 1.4 million distinct CDR3 sequences, with roughly 45% as singletons. Losses at the gene ends were 2 bases for V and 3 bases for J; bases not matched to a gene: 22. Germline CDR1 and CDR2: SGHDN and FVKESK. The CDR3 consists of 20 residues.

The TCR comes from a woman aged 18-29 years in good health. Sequenced material: blood. V and J are TRBV14 and TRBJ2-7; 7 bases map to TRBD2. In DNA form, the CDR3 reads TGTGCCAGCAGCCAAAAAGAGGGACCCGCAGGGAGGGGACCCCTCTACGAGCAGTACTTC. As protein: CASSQKEGPAGRGPLYEQYF.